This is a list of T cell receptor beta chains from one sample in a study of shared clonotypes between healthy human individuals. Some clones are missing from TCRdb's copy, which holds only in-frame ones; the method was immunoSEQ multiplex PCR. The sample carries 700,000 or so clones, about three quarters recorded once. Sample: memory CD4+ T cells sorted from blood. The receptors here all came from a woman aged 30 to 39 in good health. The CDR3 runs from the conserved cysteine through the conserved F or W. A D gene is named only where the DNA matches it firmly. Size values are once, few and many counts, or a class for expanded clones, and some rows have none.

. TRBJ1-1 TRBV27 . TGTGCCAGCAGTTTATGGGTTGGGACTGAAGCTTTCTTT CASSLWVGTEAFF
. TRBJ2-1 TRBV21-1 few TGTGCCAGCAACACTAGCGGGAGAACCCACAATGAGCAGTTCTTC CASNTSGRTHNEQFF
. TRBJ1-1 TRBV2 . TGTGCCAGCAGCGTTACAGAGAACACTGAAGCTTTCTTT CASSVTENTEAFF
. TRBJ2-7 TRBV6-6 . TGTGCCAGCAGTAGTGACCCCGTTGGGAGCTACGAGCAGTACTTC CASSSDPVGSYEQYF
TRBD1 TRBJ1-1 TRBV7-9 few TGTGCCAGCAGCTTGCGTCAGGGGGCTCACACTGAAGCTTTCTTT CASSLRQGAHTEAFF
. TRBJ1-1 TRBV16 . TGTGCCAGCACCCAACTTGGAGCAGGGTGGAACACTGAAGCTTTCTTT CASTQLGAGWNTEAFF
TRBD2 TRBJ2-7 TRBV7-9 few TGTGCCAGCAGCTTACACTCCCCGGGGAGGGAAAACGAGCAGTACTTC CASSLHSPGRENEQYF
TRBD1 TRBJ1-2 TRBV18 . TGTGCCAGCTCACCATCCGGGACAGGTGAGGGCTACACCTTC CASSPSGTGEGYTF
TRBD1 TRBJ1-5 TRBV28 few TGTGCCAGCAGTCCCCGGACAGGTAATCAGCCCCAGCATTTT CASSPRTGNQPQHF
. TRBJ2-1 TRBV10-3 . TGTGCCATCAGTGAGTCATCTAGCCCACAAAGCAATGAGCAGTTCTTC CAISESSSPQSNEQFF
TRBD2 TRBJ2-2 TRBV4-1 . TGCGCCAGCAGCTTCCGGACTAGCGCCACCGGGGAGCTGTTTTTT CASSFRTSATGELFF
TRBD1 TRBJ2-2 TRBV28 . TGTGCCAGCAGCAGACAGGGATTGGGGACCGGGGAGCTGTTTTTT CASSRQGLGTGELFF
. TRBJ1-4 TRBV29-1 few TGCAGCGTTCGAGGGGGGGATGAAAAACTGTTTTTT CSVRGGDEKLFF
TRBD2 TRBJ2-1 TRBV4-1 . TGCGCCAGCAGCCAACCGACTAGCGGGACCTATGAGCAGTTCTTC CASSQPTSGTYEQFF
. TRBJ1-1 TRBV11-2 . TGTGCCAGCAGCTTAGATCACAGTAACAGGTTCACTGAAGCTTTCTTT CASSLDHSNRFTEAFF
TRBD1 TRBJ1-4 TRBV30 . TGTGCCTGGAGTGTTGGGCAGGGGGTAGAAAAACTGTTTTTT CAWSVGQGVEKLFF
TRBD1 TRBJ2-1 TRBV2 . TGTGCCAGTGAGACGGACAGGGGTGCGTACAATGAGCAGTTCTTC CASETDRGAYNEQFF
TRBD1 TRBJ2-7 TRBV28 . TGTGCCAGCAGCCAATCCCGGACAGGGAGCACCGAGCAGTACTTC CASSQSRTGSTEQYF
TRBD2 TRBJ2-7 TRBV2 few TGTGCCAGCAGTGAAGCGCAGTTTGGACTAGGACTAGCGGGCGAGCAGTACTTC CASSEAQFGLGLAGEQYF
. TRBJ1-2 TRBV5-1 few TGCGCCAGCAGCTTGGAAGGGGGTCATGGCTACACCTTC CASSLEGGHGYTF
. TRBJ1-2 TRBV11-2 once TGTGCCAGCAGCCCCTGGGGGGGGACGGGATATGGCTACACCTTC CASSPWGGTGYGYTF
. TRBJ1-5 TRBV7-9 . TGTGCCAGCAGCTTAGGTGGGAGGTCACCCCAGCATTTT CASSLGGRSPQHF
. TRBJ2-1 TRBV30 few TGTGCCTGGAGGCGGGGAATTAACAATGAGCAGTTCTTC CAWRRGINNEQFF
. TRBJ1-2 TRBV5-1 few TGCGCCAGCAGCCAAGTAGGGGGAAACTATGGCTACACCTTC CASSQVGGNYGYTF
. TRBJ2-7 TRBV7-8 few TGTGCCAGCAGCTTTAGTGCGTCCGACTACGAGCAGTACTTC CASSFSASDYEQYF
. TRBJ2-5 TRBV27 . TGTGCCAGCAGTTTATGGGGTCAGGAGACCCAGTACTTC CASSLWGQETQYF
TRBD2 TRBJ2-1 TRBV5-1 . TGCGCCAGCAGCCCGGTTGTGAGCGGGAGTTCCTACAATGAGCAGTTCTTC CASSPVVSGSSYNEQFF
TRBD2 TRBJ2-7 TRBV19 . TGTGCCAGTGGGACTAGCGGCACCTACGAGCAGTACTTC CASGTSGTYEQYF
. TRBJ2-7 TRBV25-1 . TGTGCCAGCAGTGCACGGGGTACGAGGGGCTCCTACGAGCAGTACTTC CASSARGTRGSYEQYF
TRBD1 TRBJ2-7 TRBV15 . TGTGCCACCAGCACCTCGGACAGGATCTACGAGCAGTACTTC CATSTSDRIYEQYF
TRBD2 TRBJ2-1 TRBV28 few TGTGCCAGCAGTGGGCCTCAGCGGGGCTCCTACAATGAGCAGTTCTTC CASSGPQRGSYNEQFF
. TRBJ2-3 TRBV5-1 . TGCGCCAGCAGCTTGCGGGCTGAGGGAGATACGCAGTATTTT CASSLRAEGDTQYF
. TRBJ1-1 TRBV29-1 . TGCAGCGTTGAAAAGGGGATTACTGAAGCTTTCTTT CSVEKGITEAFF
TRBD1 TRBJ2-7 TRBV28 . TGTGCCAGCAGCAACAGGGGGTGGCCGCCTGAGCAGTACTTC CASSNRGWPPEQYF
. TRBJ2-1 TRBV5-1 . TGCGCCAGCAGCTTGGCCAACGCTTATCAGGGAAACAATGAGCAGTTCTTC CASSLANAYQGNNEQFF
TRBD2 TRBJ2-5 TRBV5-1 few TGCGCCAGCAGCTTGAATACGGGAGGGCGGGAGACCCAGTACTTC CASSLNTGGRETQYF
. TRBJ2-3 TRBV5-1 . TGCGCCAGCAGCCAAGGACCGGCCGAGGCAGATACGCAGTATTTT CASSQGPAEADTQYF
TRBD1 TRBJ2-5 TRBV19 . TGTGCCAGTAGTAACCGACAGGGAATGGAGACCCAGTACTTC CASSNRQGMETQYF
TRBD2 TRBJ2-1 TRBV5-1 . TGCGCCAGCAGCCCACTAGCGGGAGGGGCCAATGAGCAGTTCTTC CASSPLAGGANEQFF
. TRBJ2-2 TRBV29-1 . TGCAGCGTTGACGGGACACACACCGGGGAGCTGTTTTTT CSVDGTHTGELFF
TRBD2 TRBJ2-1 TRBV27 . TGTGCCAGCAGTGTACTAGCGGGAGCGTGGGATGAGCAGTTCTTC CASSVLAGAWDEQFF
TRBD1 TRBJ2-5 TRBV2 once TGTGCCAGCGGGGGACAGGCGGAGACCCAGTACTTC CASGGQAETQYF
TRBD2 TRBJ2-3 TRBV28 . TGTGCCACTGGGAGGCTTTTGGCGGGAGGGTTTACGCAGTATTTT CATGRLLAGGFTQYF
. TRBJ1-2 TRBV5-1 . TGCGCCAGCAGCTCACAGGGAACCCTCTCCTATGGCTACACCTTC CASSSQGTLSYGYTF
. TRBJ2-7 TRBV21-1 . TGTGCCAGCAGGTATAACTACGAGCAGTACTTC CASRYNYEQYF
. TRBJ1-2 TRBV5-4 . TGTGCCAGCAGCACGCCAGTACGGGCTAACTATGGCTACACCTTC CASSTPVRANYGYTF
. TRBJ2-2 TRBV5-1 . TGCGCCAGCAGCTTAGAAGGACAGTCCGGGGAGCTGTTTTTT CASSLEGQSGELFF
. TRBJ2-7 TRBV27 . TGTGCCAGCAGTTCCCGGACCACCTACGAGCAGTACTTC CASSSRTTYEQYF
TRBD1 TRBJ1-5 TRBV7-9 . TGTGCCAGCAGCCAACCATTCTTCAGGGGACAGGGTGGCAATCAGCCCCAGCATTTT CASSQPFFRGQGGNQPQHF
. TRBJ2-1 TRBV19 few TGTGCCAGTAGTCAGGGGTCGGGCTCCTACAATGAGCAGTTCTTC CASSQGSGSYNEQFF
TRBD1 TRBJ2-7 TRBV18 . TGTGCCAGCTCCCCCAGGACAGGGGGCGAACACGAGCAGTACTTC CASSPRTGGEHEQYF
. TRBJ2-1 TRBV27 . TGTGCCAGCAGTTTATCCGGGGGCTCCTACAATGAGCAGTTCTTC CASSLSGGSYNEQFF
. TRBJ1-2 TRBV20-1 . TGCAGTGCTCGGGGGGTTCATGGCTACACCTTC CSARGVHGYTF
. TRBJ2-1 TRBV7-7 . TGTGCCAGCAGCTCAGGGTCGGGGGTGTACAATGAGCAGTTCTTC CASSSGSGVYNEQFF